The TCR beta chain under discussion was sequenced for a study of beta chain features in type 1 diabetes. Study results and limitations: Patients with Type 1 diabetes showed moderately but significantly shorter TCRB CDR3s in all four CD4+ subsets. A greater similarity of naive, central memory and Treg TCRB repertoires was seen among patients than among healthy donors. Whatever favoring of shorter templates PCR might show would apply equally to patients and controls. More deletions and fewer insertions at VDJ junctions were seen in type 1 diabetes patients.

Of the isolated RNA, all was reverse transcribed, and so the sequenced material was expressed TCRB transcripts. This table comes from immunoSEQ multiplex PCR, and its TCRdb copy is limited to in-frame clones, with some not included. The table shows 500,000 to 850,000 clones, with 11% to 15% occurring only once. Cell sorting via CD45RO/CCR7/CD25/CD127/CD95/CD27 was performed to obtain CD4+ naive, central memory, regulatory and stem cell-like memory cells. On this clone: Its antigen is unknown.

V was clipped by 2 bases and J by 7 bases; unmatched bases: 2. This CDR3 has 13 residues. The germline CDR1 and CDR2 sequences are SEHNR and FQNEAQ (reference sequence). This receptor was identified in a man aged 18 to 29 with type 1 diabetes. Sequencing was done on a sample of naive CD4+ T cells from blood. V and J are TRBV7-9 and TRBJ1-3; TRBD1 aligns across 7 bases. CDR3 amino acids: CASSLQGGNTIYF. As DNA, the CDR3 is TGTGCCAGCAGCTTACAGGGGGGTAACACCATATATTTT.